This T cell receptor beta chain derives from a study of blood T cell repertoires in COVID-19. Original handling: From reference gene primer amplification, estimates of nucleated cell counts were derived. Sequencing was performed with immunoSEQ multiplex PCR; in TCRdb, only in-frame clones are kept and a portion is missing. The DNA gave D and trimming, while V, J and clone size come from that table. Counted here are around 80,000 clones, 75% to 95% occurring once; the ten biggest clones make up less than 0.85%. Germline V lookup: CDR1 SGHRS, CDR2 YFSETQ. V lost 2 bases to trimming and J lost 6 bases; unmatched junction nucleotides: 4. The CDR3 sequence is 13 residues long.

The source material was peripheral blood. This sequence joins TRBV5-1 and TRBJ1-2; 7 bases fit TRBD1. The clonotype originates from a woman older than 75 with acute or convalescent COVID-19. CDR3 amino acids: CASSFGTGDGYTF. Here the CDR3 DNA reads TGCGCCAGCAGCTTTGGTACAGGGGATGGCTACACCTTC.